This T cell receptor beta chain was obtained from a study of blood T cell repertoires in COVID-19. Study-level information: Sample material is recorded as cDNA or gDNA derived from T cells, B-cell-depleted T cells, or PBMCs.

Trimming took off 3 bases at V and 9 bases at J, with 12 bases between the two ends. The CDR3 covers 13 residues. Looked up from germline, CDR1 is MDHEN and CDR2 is SYDVKM. Original processing notes: Amplification with reference gene primers provided the estimates of nucleated cell counts. Generated by immunoSEQ multiplex PCR, the TCRdb table keeps only in-frame clones and is missing some. V, J and clone size are those of that table, while D and trimming were read from the DNA. This table has under 250,000 clones, 85% to 90% appearing once. This receptor was identified in a man aged 25 to 40 with COVID-19, enrolled during active disease. The chain uses TRBV28 and TRBJ2-1; perhaps TRBD1 as D (5 bases). The sample was peripheral blood. The CDR3 sequence: CASSFARAAEQFF. Here the CDR3 DNA reads TGTGCCAGCAGTTTCGCCAGGGCGGCTGAGCAGTTCTTC.